Reported below is one T cell receptor (beta chain). This record comes from a study of blood T cell repertoires in COVID-19. V trimming: 6 bases; J trimming: 8 bases; junction bases outside the gene matches: 6. Germline V lookup: CDR1 SQVTM, CDR2 ANQGSEA. CDR3 length: 11 residues. Libraries were prepared by immunoSEQ multiplex PCR; TCRdb keeps only in-frame clonotypes and omits some of them. The sample holds 190,000 or so clones, roughly 86% seen once. The sequenced sample was PBMCs or T cells enriched from blood (not recorded which). The chain carries TRBV29-1 and TRBJ1-2; TRBD1 matches at 7 bases. The receptor was derived from a man younger than 35 with acute COVID-19. The CDR3 DNA reads TGCAGCGTGATTGACAGGGAGGGCTACACCTTC. It translates to CSVIDREGYTF.